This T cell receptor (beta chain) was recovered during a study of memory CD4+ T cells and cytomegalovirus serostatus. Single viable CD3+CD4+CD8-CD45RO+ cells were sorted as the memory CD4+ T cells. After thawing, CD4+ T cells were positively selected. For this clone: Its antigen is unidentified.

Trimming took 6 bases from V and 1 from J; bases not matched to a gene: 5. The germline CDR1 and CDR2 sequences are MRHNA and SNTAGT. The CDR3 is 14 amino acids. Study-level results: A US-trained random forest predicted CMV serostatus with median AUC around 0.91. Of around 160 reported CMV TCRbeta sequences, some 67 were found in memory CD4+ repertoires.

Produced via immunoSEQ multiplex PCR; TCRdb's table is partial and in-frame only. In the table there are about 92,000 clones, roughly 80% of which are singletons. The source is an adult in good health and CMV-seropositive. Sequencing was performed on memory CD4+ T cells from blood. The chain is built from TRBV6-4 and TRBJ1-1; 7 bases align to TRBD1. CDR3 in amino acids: CASRTYRGNTEAFF. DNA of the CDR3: TGTGCCAGCAGGACTTACAGGGGGAACACTGAAGCTTTCTTT.